What follows are 29 T cell receptor beta chains derived from one specimen sequenced in a study of cytomegalovirus exposure and HLA in healthy donors. Primers: 60 Vbeta forward and 13 Jbeta reverse. Using immunoSEQ multiplex PCR, the repertoire was profiled, and TCRdb retains in-frame clones only, with some absent. The listing contains tens of thousands of clones. The source material was PBMCs. Every receptor here comes from a young man in good health and CMV-seropositive.

This chain connects TRBV7-8 to TRBJ2-7; possibly TRBD1 for D (6 bases). Germline V lookup: CDR1 SGHVS, CDR2 FQNEAQ. V was pared by 1 base and J by 3 bases, with 7 bases between. The CDR3 has 13 residues. The CDR3 spells CASSLEDSYEQYF. CDR3 nucleotide sequence: TGTGCCAGCAGCTTAGAGGACAGCTACGAGCAGTACTTC.

The chain is built from TRBV4-1 and TRBJ1-1, with 10 positions matching TRBD1. The ends lost 4 bases at V and 4 bases at J; junction bases unmatched: 6. The CDR3 totals 15 residues. Germline V gene data show CDR1 as MGHRA and CDR2 as YSYEKL. CDR3 region: CASSRTTGGGTEAFF. The CDR3 coding sequence is TGCGCCAGCAGCCGGACGACAGGGGGCGGCACTGAAGCTTTCTTT.

The rearrangement links TRBV2 to TRBJ2-7, with TRBD1 as a possible D gene (5 bases). CDR3 length equals 12 residues. Trimming pared 6 bases from V and 3 bases from J, leaving 9 bases between. Germline loops: CDR1 SNHLY, CDR2 FYNNEI. Here the CDR3 DNA reads TGTGCCAGCAGCCTGGACATCTACGAGCAGTACTTC. Protein sequence: CASSLDIYEQYF.

The V and J genes are TRBV18 and TRBJ1-6, with TRBD1 as a possible D gene (5 bases). Germline CDR1 and CDR2: KGHSH and LQKENI. The CDR3 extends over 16 amino acids. V shed 1 base and J shed 7 bases, with 14 bases lying between them. CDR3 in amino acids: CASSPLGQRINSPLHF. The CDR3 DNA sequence: TGTGCCAGCTCACCACTGGGGCAGAGAATAAATTCACCCCTCCACTTT.

The chain is built from TRBV6-1 and TRBJ1-5, with TRBD1 identical over 10 bases. This CDR3 is built from 19 residues. CDR1 and CDR2 (germline): MNHNS, SASEGT. V was pared by 2 bases and J by 2 bases, with 12 bases of the junction left unmatched. The CDR3: CASSENRTGGRRGNQPQHF. The CDR3 DNA is TGTGCCAGCAGTGAAAATCGGACAGGGGGGCGCAGGGGCAATCAGCCCCAGCATTTT.

The gene calls are TRBV28 and TRBJ2-7, with TRBD2 as a possible D gene (6 bases). The ends were cut back, 6 bases at V and 1 base at J, with 16 bases in the middle. Germline V gene data show CDR1 as MDHEN and CDR2 as SYDVKM. The CDR3 has 15 amino acids. CDR3 nucleotides: TGTGCCAGCAGACGTGTAGGACTACCGTCCTACGAGCAGTACTTC. It encodes CASRRVGLPSYEQYF.

V usage is TRBV2 and J usage is TRBJ2-5; 12 positions match TRBD2. This CDR3 spans 15 amino acids. V shed 8 bases and J 2 bases; nucleotides not matched to a gene: 6. Germline CDR1 is SNHLY and CDR2 is FYNNEI. CDR3 in amino acids: CASVLAGGKQETQYF. CDR3 sequence (DNA): TGTGCCAGCGTACTAGCGGGGGGAAAGCAAGAGACCCAGTACTTC.

The chain has TRBV7-2 and TRBJ2-7, with D hard to call. Trimming cost V 5 bases and J 3 bases, with 5 bases left between them. Germline V lookup: CDR1 SGHTA, CDR2 FQGNSA. This CDR3 is 11 amino acids long. In DNA form, the CDR3 reads TGTGCCAGCAGCGCGCTCTACGAGCAGTACTTC. This sequence encodes CASSALYEQYF. Full variable domain (outside the CDR3, taken from reference TRBV7-2 and TRBJ2-7): GAGVSQSPSNKVTEKGKDVELRCDPISGHTALYWYRQSLGQGLEFLIYFQGNSAPDKSGLPSDRFSAERTGGSVSTLTIQRTQQEDSAVYLCASSALYEQYFGPGTRLTVT.

J is TRBJ2-3 and V is TRBV6-1; 9 positions agree with TRBD1. V shed 6 bases and J 3 bases; nucleotides not matched to a gene: 7. Per the germline V gene, CDR1 is MNHNS and CDR2 is SASEGT. The CDR3 is 15 residues long. DNA of the CDR3: TGTGCCAGCAGGGAGGGGGACAGGGAGACAGATACGCAGTATTTT. Protein: CASREGDRETDTQYF.

Turning to this clone: The same CDR3 arises from other DNA sequences in this sample as well. The chain recombines TRBV4-2 with TRBJ2-7; 11 bases map to TRBD2. Germline CDR1 is LGHNA and CDR2 is YNFKEQ. V shed 0 bases, J shed 2 bases, and the junction held 3 bases outside the gene matches. The CDR3 has 16 residues. CDR3 amino acids: CASSQDGTSGAYEQYF. CDR3 in DNA: TGTGCCAGCAGCCAAGATGGGACTAGCGGCGCCTACGAGCAGTACTTC.

V usage is TRBV5-1 and J usage is TRBJ2-5; 10 bases are a match to TRBD1. Losses at the gene ends were 4 bases for V and 5 bases for J; bases not matched to a gene: 8. The CDR3 is 15 amino acids. Germline V gene data show CDR1 as SGHRS and CDR2 as YFSETQ. CDR3 nucleotide sequence: TGCGCCAGCAGCCGCGGGACAGGGGCAACGGAGACCCAGTACTTC. It translates to CASSRGTGATETQYF.

The genes are TRBV19 and TRBJ1-5, with unresolved D. Germline CDR1 LNHDA, CDR2 SQIVND (reference sequence). The CDR3 length is 14 residues. Deletions cut 4 bases from V and 5 bases from J, with 12 bases between. In DNA form, the CDR3 reads TGTGCCAGTAGTACGGGATGGGGAGATCAGCCCCAGCATTTT. Its protein product is CASSTGWGDQPQHF. Combining the CDR3 with reference TRBV19 and TRBJ1-5 gives the whole variable domain DGGITQSPKYLFRKEGQNVTLSCEQNLNHDAMYWYRQDPGQGLRLIYYSQIVNDFQKGDIAEGYSVSREKKESFPLTVTSAQKNPTAFYLCASSTGWGDQPQHFGDGTRLSIL.

The chain couples TRBV18 to TRBJ1-2; no clear D gene. Germline V gives CDR1 KGHSH, CDR2 LQKENI. The CDR3 spans 14 residues. Deletions cut 2 bases from V and 2 bases from J, with 9 bases between. CDR3 in amino acids: CASSPTTNNYGYTF. In DNA, the CDR3 is TGTGCCAGCTCACCAACTACTAACAACTATGGCTACACCTTC. The full variable domain, in which reference TRBV18 and TRBJ1-2 provide the parts outside the CDR3, is NAGVMQNPRHLVRRRGQEARLRCSPMKGHSHVYWYRQLPEEGLKFMVYLQKENIIDESGMPKERFSAEFPKEGPSILRIQQVVRGDSAAYFCASSPTTNNYGYTFGSGTRLTVV.

With respect to this clone: Other DNA sequences in the sample encode the same CDR3. The chain uses TRBV18 and TRBJ2-1; 10 positions agree with TRBD2. With V trimmed by 1 base and J by 2 bases, 5 bases remained unmatched. Per the germline V gene, CDR1 is KGHSH and CDR2 is LQKENI. The length of the CDR3 is 17 residues. The CDR3 DNA sequence: TGTGCCAGCTCACCACAAGTTACTAGCGGGACCTACAATGAGCAGTTCTTC. Amino acids: CASSPQVTSGTYNEQFF.

The chain recombines TRBV5-1 with TRBJ1-2; 8 positions agree with TRBD1. V dropped 4 bases and J dropped 2; count of bases not matched to a gene: 4. The length of the CDR3 is 14 residues. From germline, CDR1 is SGHRS and CDR2 YFSETQ. The CDR3 loop reads CASSPRDRNYGYTF. Written as DNA, the CDR3 is TGCGCCAGCAGCCCCCGGGACAGGAACTATGGCTACACCTTC.

The chain recombines TRBV28 with TRBJ2-7; TRBD1 might be the D (6 bases). There are 13 residues in the CDR3. V lost 8 bases and J lost 1, with 12 bases in between. Germline CDR1 and CDR2: MDHEN and SYDVKM. The CDR3, as DNA: TGTGCCAGCTTAGACAGGTTTTCCTACGAGCAGTACTTC. Amino acids: CASLDRFSYEQYF.

A remark on this clone: Germline and junction disagree at one end, which may indicate a read error. The V call is TRBV7-7, the J call TRBJ1-3, with 9 bases matching TRBD1. There are 14 residues in the CDR3. Germline assignment: CDR1 SSHAT and CDR2 FNYEAQ (reference sequence). CDR3: CASSSRTGENTIYF. The CDR3 bases are TGTGCTAGCAGCTCCCGGACAGGGGAAAACACCATATATTTT.

V gene TRBV7-6 combines with J gene TRBJ2-3, with TRBD2 matching 13 bases. Losses at the gene ends were 3 bases for V and 1 base for J; bases not matched to a gene: 4. The CDR3 is 17 amino acids. Germline values: CDR1 SGHVS, CDR2 FNYEAQ. CDR3 in amino acids: CASSFGTSGTRTDTQYF. For the CDR3, the DNA is TGTGCCAGCAGCTTCGGGACTAGCGGGACCCGCACAGATACGCAGTATTTT.

V is TRBV28 and J is TRBJ2-3, with TRBD2 matching over 7 bases. This CDR3 contains 14 residues. V trimming: 8 bases; J trimming: 11 bases; junction bases outside the gene matches: 16. Germline V CDR1 and CDR2: MDHEN, SYDVKM. The DNA for the CDR3 is TGTGCCAGCTGGGGAGGGTTGGGAATCAGAGAGCAGTATTTT. Its translation is CASWGGLGIREQYF.

This chain joins TRBV10-3 and TRBJ2-5, with unresolved D. There are 15 residues in the CDR3. The germline V gene has CDR1 ENHRY and CDR2 SYGVKD. Trimming pared 0 bases from V and 3 bases from J, leaving 11 bases between. CDR3 coding DNA: TGTGCCATCAGTGAGTCCCTAGTGGCGAAAGAGACCCAGTACTTC. It translates to CAISESLVAKETQYF.

The rearrangement links TRBV19 to TRBJ1-5; D possibly corresponds to TRBD1 (6 bases). The germline gives CDR1 LNHDA, CDR2 SQIVND (reference sequence). CDR3 size: 16 residues. The ends were cut back, 1 base at V and 3 bases at J, with 13 bases in the middle. The CDR3 spells CASSIGGRGVNQPQHF. The CDR3 bases are TGTGCCAGTAGTATAGGTGGCAGGGGCGTCAATCAGCCCCAGCATTTT.

Considering frequency, this clone is medium-sized. The V call is TRBV19, the J call TRBJ2-1; D remains unclear. The V gene lost 6 bases and the J gene lost 8 bases, with 17 bases spanning the gap. CDR1 and CDR2 from the germline V gene are LNHDA and SQIVND (reference sequence). The CDR3 is made up of 14 amino acids. Written as DNA, the CDR3 is TGTGCCAGTAGCTTTAGCCGAATAGGTGATGAGCAGTTCTTC. Its translation is CASSFSRIGDEQFF.

V is TRBV5-1 and J is TRBJ2-5; 11 nucleotides line up with TRBD1. With 4 bases clipped from V and 4 bases from J, the junction kept 9 bases outside the gene matches. The germline V gene has CDR1 SGHRS and CDR2 YFSETQ. The CDR3 has 16 residues. This CDR3 reads CASSPEGQGVGETQYF. As DNA, the CDR3 is TGCGCCAGCAGCCCAGAGGGACAGGGGGTAGGAGAGACCCAGTACTTC.

The J gene is TRBJ2-3, the V gene TRBV27, with 9 bases aligning to TRBD2. This CDR3 contains 16 residues. V shed 4 bases, J shed 4 bases, and the junction held 9 bases outside the gene matches. The germline gives CDR1 MNHEY, CDR2 SMNVEV (reference sequence). CDR3: CASSSRLAEEPDTQYF. CDR3 in DNA: TGTGCCAGCAGTTCAAGACTAGCGGAGGAACCAGATACGCAGTATTTT.

V gene TRBV7-9 combines with J gene TRBJ2-5; 11 bases line up with TRBD2. The DNA end is a closer match to TRBJ2-7, so the J assignment may be wrong. This CDR3 has 15 residues. Germline-derived CDR1 and CDR2 are SEHNR and FQNEAQ (reference sequence). In DNA form, the CDR3 reads TGTGCCAGCAGCTCTAGCGGGAGGAGCTCCTACGAGCAGTACTTC. Encoded protein: CASSSSGRSSYEQYF.

The gene calls are TRBV11-2 and TRBJ2-7, with TRBD2 as a possible D gene (5 bases). Germline V gene lookup returns CDR1 SGHAT and CDR2 FQNNGV. CDR3 length equals 14 residues. Trimming cost V 5 bases and J 4 bases, with 15 bases left between them. The CDR3 loop is CASSPASWAYEQYF. In DNA, the CDR3 is TGTGCCAGCAGCCCCGCTAGCTGGGCGTACGAGCAGTACTTC.

Remarks on this clone: Other DNA sequences in this specimen translate into the identical CDR3. J is TRBJ2-1 and V is TRBV6-6; 9 bases are a match to TRBD2. CDR1 MNHNY and CDR2 SVGAGI come from the germline V gene (reference sequence). J lost 1 base, V lost 5 bases, and 3 bases had no gene match. CDR3 size: 15 residues. The CDR3 is CASSLLAGSYNEQFF. The CDR3 region has the DNA TGTGCCAGCAGTCTCCTAGCGGGGTCCTACAATGAGCAGTTCTTC.

The rearrangement uses TRBV6-4 and TRBJ1-5, with 8 bases lining up with TRBD1. Germline CDR1 reads MRHNA; CDR2 reads SNTAGT. The CDR3 runs to 14 residues. V dropped 5 bases and J dropped 7; count of bases not matched to a gene: 7. Written as DNA, the CDR3 is TGTGCCAGCAGTCCAGGGGGCGAGGGGCAGCCCCAGCATTTT. Residues: CASSPGGEGQPQHF.

The rearrangement joins TRBV14 to TRBJ1-1, with D uncertain. Trimming left V 5 bases short and J 3 bases short, with 4 bases between. The CDR3 sequence is 11 residues long. The germline CDR1 and CDR2 sequences are SGHDN and FVKESK. The CDR3 protein is CASSFDTEAFF. CDR3 DNA sequence: TGTGCCAGCAGCTTCGACACTGAAGCTTTCTTT.